This TCR beta chain was identified in a study of cytomegalovirus exposure and HLA in healthy donors. Donors sampled were nominally healthy, though unrecorded immune exposures were likely. Trimming left V 1 base short and J 4 bases short, with 12 bases between. The germline V gene has CDR1 SGHDT and CDR2 YYEEEE. The CDR3 is 14 amino acids. Both 60 Vbeta primers and 13 Jbeta primers went into the PCR. TCRdb keeps only in-frame clones here, not all; method: immunoSEQ multiplex PCR. Of more than 95,000 clones listed, over 60% are singletons. The genes are TRBV5-6 and TRBJ2-7, with D unresolved. The sequencing input was PBMCs. The clonotype comes from a woman aged 18-29 years in good health and CMV-seropositive. CDR3 residues: CASSLQSPMYEQYF. In DNA, the CDR3 is TGTGCCAGCAGCTTGCAGTCGCCCATGTACGAGCAGTACTTC.